This T cell receptor beta chain appears in the sequencing data of a study of cytomegalovirus exposure and HLA in healthy donors (dated by TCRdb to the late 2010s). General notes on the study: An earlier analysis of approximately 590 of the donors reported approximately 270 Gb of sequence data and 117 million unique TCR beta sequences from about 179 million T cells. Around 300 gigabases of sequencing data and 70 million to 85 million unique TCR sequences were included in an early release covering about 700 HLA-typed donors. Of the roughly 400 genotyped donors, 65% to 90% were placed in the genetic ancestry cluster associated with self-reported Caucasian donors. The aim of the study was to test whether cataloging public T cell receptors could identify signatures of past pathogen exposure. The T cell repertoires of some 700 subjects were profiled by immunosequencing and related to cytomegalovirus serostatus. Besides the first cohort of 666 subjects, a separate validation cohort made up of over a hundred different subjects was used. The study combined high-throughput TCR immunosequencing, statistical association of individual TCRs with disease status, and machine learning to predict cytomegalovirus infection status. A later analysis re-examined previously published TCR beta repertoires from more than 550 donors and added high-resolution HLA genotyping to investigate patterns of TCR occurrence. Rather than using new phenotypic data, the later analysis identified candidate immune exposures from TCR beta sequences and from how often those sequences occurred across donors. In an earlier analysis of 500 to 650 of the donors, high-throughput TCR beta sequencing was used to judge whether each TCR beta V gene segment behaved as functional or pseudogenic. Alongside the repertoire data, information on donor age, sex, ethnicity and CMV serostatus was compiled. Genome-wide SNP genotypes for about three fifths of the roughly 670 donors were used in a later genetic analysis, which treated that subset as a discovery cohort. Every discovery cohort repertoire had been produced on one sequencing platform. Class I and class II HLA loci were covered by the typing at four-digit resolution. Typing coverage varied by locus: roughly 620-630 donors for A, B, C, DRB1 and DQB1; more than 500 for DQA1; 600 to 610 for DPA1; around 450 for DPB1. Because of strong linkage in the cohort, roughly five DR-DQ haplotypes were treated as single units for association and clustering. On average, about 240,000 unique TCR beta nucleotide sequences were sequenced per donor among about 400 genotyped donors of the cohort, with roughly 20% of those sequences being non-productive.

Broader findings and caveats from the paper: In a later analysis, about 17,000 TCR beta sequences were associated with specific HLA alleles at a false discovery rate of 0.05. A cluster of highly shared sequence variants was judged likely to be a technical artifact of the sequencing pipeline. A further reported finding was that TCR beta sequences accurately predicted the HLA-A and HLA-B alleles for most subjects in the first cohort. The classifier was reported to diagnose cytomegalovirus status with high specificity and sensitivity in both the original cohort and the validation cohort. An association between a missense DCLRE1C variant and V-gene and J-gene trimming of TCR beta chains was found in a later genetic analysis and replicated in an independent cohort. About 15 rarely observed V segments, including chromosome 9 orphons, were excluded from the earlier analysis of several hundred of the donors because counts were too low. In a later genetic analysis, fewer N-insertions in productive TCRs were reported among donors in an Asian-associated ancestry cluster than the roughly 700-donor mean. Several of the top co-occurrence clusters appeared to be linked to parvovirus B19, influenza, CMV and Epstein-Barr virus, according to a later analysis. Presence/absence analyses assumed roughly uniform sequencing depth across donors, an assumption that may not hold. A total of about 180 TCR beta chains were listed by the study as associated with cytomegalovirus. In an earlier analysis of some 500 of the donors, most TCR beta V segments were observed in productive rearrangements about 90% or about 30% of the time, broadly matching IMGT annotations. In this cohort, only TCR beta chains were sequenced, and detectable features were limited by the absence of alpha or paired-chain data. In a later analysis, HLA-associated TCR beta chains were found to be more clonally expanded and to have lower generation probabilities than equally common non-associated chains. In a later analysis, most CMV-associated TCR beta chains were found to appear HLA-restricted, with HLA associations seemingly driven largely by CMV exposure. The 87-base-pair reads could not distinguish some IMGT-functional V segments, including TRBV6-2 and TRBV6-3, so those segments were excluded. Linkage disequilibrium might explain the correlated functional status among segregating V segments, but an unknown experimental factor could not be ruled out. While some public TCRs were present in many individuals, most TCR sequences turned up only very rarely across donors. It was suggested by the authors that the approach could potentially be generalized to other disease states and immunological phenotypes. HLA typing was unavailable for some donors at each locus, so association tests used only the typed subset. According to a later analysis, TCR association rates differed among HLA loci, with DRB1 alleles showing the most associated TCRs and HLA-C alleles showing the fewest. Assigning TCR associations to individual alleles was difficult when HLA alleles, especially DR and DQ, strongly co-occurred. In vitro tests confirmed that a few of the cytomegalovirus-associated TCR beta chains recognize cytomegalovirus antigens. Immune exposure information for the cohort was limited to CMV serostatus.

The library was produced with the immunoSEQ multiplex PCR assay. A mixture of 60 forward primers for TCR Vbeta segments and 13 reverse primers for TCR Jbeta segments was used in the multiplex PCR. A multiplex PCR assay on genomic DNA amplified the CDR3 region of rearranged TCR beta genes. The amplified TCR beta libraries were sequenced on the Illumina HiSeq System as 87-base-pair reads. Per the original workflow: Across the 500 to 750 repertoires, a later analysis counted 80 million or so unique TCR beta chains, some 11 million of which were shared by at least two donors. Raw reads were error-corrected and collapsed into unique sequences with a nearest-neighbor algorithm that merged closely related sequences to remove PCR and sequencing errors. CDR3 sequences were aligned to IMGT reference sequences to assign V, D and J gene segments. For a sequence to be retained, a match of at least six nucleotides to both a V gene segment and a J gene segment was required. A rearrangement counted as productive if the CDR3 had no stop codons and remained in frame with V and J, and every other rearrangement counted as non-productive. CDR3 was defined according to IMGT convention as the region running from the second conserved V-encoded cysteine to the conserved J-encoded phenylalanine. Sequences without an unambiguous match to a single V gene segment were excluded from the earlier analysis of several hundred of the donors. In an earlier analysis of 587 of the donors, V segments were called functional above 56.7% productive rearrangements and were called segregating when the between-donor standard deviation exceeded 5%. A statistical classification framework was built for diagnosing cytomegalovirus status from the catalog of TCR beta chain sequences. V and J gene assignment, in a later analysis, came from comparing TCR nucleotide sequences with IMGT/GENE-DB human TR gene sequences. A later analysis assigned CDR3 sequences and most-parsimonious VDJ recombination scenarios with the TCRdist pipeline. A later analysis defined each TCR beta chain by its CDR3 amino acid sequence plus V-gene family, and excluded reads lacking a unique V-gene family. As a way to deal with suspected cross-contamination and a sequencing artifact, a later analysis dropped 640 or so nucleotide sequences that were highly shared and had low generation probability. In a later analysis, a clonal expansion index for each public chain was calculated from normalized within-repertoire ranks of inferred template counts. Generation probabilities in a later analysis came from a VDJ recombination model fitted to out-of-frame rearrangements, and those results were checked against IGoR. In a later analysis, TCR-TCR, TCR-HLA and TCR-CMV co-occurrence was scored with hypergeometric tests, and a repertoire-size bias correction was applied to TCR pairs. To estimate false discovery rates, a later analysis permuted the HLA or CMV assignments 20 times. In a later analysis, co-occurring TCRs were grouped using DBSCAN, and TCRdist sequence similarity was added for clustering within HLA-allele-positive subsets. Repertoires with fewer than 30,000 or more than 120,000 public chains, plus five repertoires with anomalous nucleotide sharing, were excluded from co-occurrence clustering. Imported from immuneACCESS, the table was reduced by TCRdb to in-frame sequences with V and J called. These copies leave out some clones; in studies compared against another copy, an unresolved V gene accounts for under half, and the cause of the remainder is not known. The DNA was the basis for D and trimming; V, J and clone size are from that table. Counted in this sample were approximately 150,000 clones; roughly two thirds of them appeared once. The ten most abundant clones make up around 3% of the sample.

The CDR3, cysteine through phenylalanine, is 14 amino acids long. Only CDR3 DNA is held: 42 bases, read in frame from base 1. The germline V gene specifies SGHTA as CDR1 and FQGNSA as CDR2. Trimming costs V 1 base and J 5 bases, and their ends lie 10 bases apart. As regards this clone: Its antigen is still unknown. Base qualities were left out, and no much larger clone turns up one base away.

The cohort comprised hundreds of healthy bone marrow donors. At the time of sampling, all cohort members were nominally healthy, though unrecorded immune exposures were likely present. The donor tested CMV seropositive and was one of the 289 seropositive cohort members. Every donor gave a peripheral blood sample, and the peripheral blood mononuclear cells from that sample were used for TCR beta sequencing. The Qiagen DNeasy Blood Extraction Kit was used to extract genomic DNA from the blood cell samples. This chain joins TRBV7-2 to TRBJ2-3, with no confidently assigned D gene. Sequencing was done on a sample of PBMCs. This TCR was sampled from a woman aged 40 to 50 in good health and CMV-seropositive. The DNA sequence is TGTGCCAGCAGCTTAGTTCCCCCCCTAGATACGCAGTATTTT. Its amino acids are CASSLVPPLDTQYF.